The 17 T cell receptor beta chains below all came from one sample that was sequenced in a study of shared clonotypes between healthy human individuals. Here immunoSEQ multiplex PCR was the method, and the copy in TCRdb shows in-frame clones only, minus some. The sample gives more than 2,000,000 clones, about 92% of which show up once; 0.39% is in the top ten. Material: naive CD4+ T cells from PBMCs. Subset here: CD45RA+ positively selected. The receptor source for this set is a man between 18 and 29 years old in good health. Some clones in this sample may be carry-over from other donors' samples.

This sequence joins TRBV9 and TRBJ2-5; tentatively, D is TRBD2 (5 bases). The CDR3 runs 13 residues. The germline V gene encodes CDR1 SGDLS and CDR2 YYNGEE. Trimming removed 4 bases at V and 2 bases at J, with 9 bases between. CDR3 in amino acids: CASSRTGQETQYF. The CDR3 nucleotides read TGTGCCAGCAGCCGGACGGGACAAGAGACCCAGTACTTC.

This chain connects TRBV2 to TRBJ2-3, with D unclear. The CDR3 length is 14 residues. Trimming left V 6 bases short and J 6 bases short, with 16 bases between. In germline, CDR1 is SNHLY, CDR2 FYNNEI. CDR3 coding DNA: TGTGCCAGCAGGAATACCCGGGCTGGGGATACGCAGTATTTT. Amino acid sequence: CASRNTRAGDTQYF.

The chain employs TRBV2 and TRBJ1-3, with D perhaps TRBD1 (5 bases). The CDR3 sequence is 16 residues long. Germline lookup yields CDR1 SNHLY and CDR2 FYNNEI. V lost 5 bases to trimming and J lost 0 bases, with 14 bases between them. Written as DNA, the CDR3 is TGTGCCAGCAGTCCTGGACCGCAGGGCTCTGGAAACACCATATATTTT. It encodes CASSPGPQGSGNTIYF.

The chain couples TRBV20-1 to TRBJ2-5, with 8 bases that match TRBD2. V dropped 8 bases and J dropped 5; count of bases not matched to a gene: 4. The CDR3 extends over 11 amino acids. Germline CDR1 DFQATT, CDR2 SNEGSKA (reference sequence). This CDR3 is CSTGGPETQYF. CDR3 nucleotides: TGCAGTACGGGAGGGCCGGAGACCCAGTACTTC.

The chain employs TRBV7-8 and TRBJ1-5; D gene ambiguous. The V and J ends lost 0 bases and 9 bases respectively, with 9 bases between them. This CDR3 region has 13 residues. Germline CDR1 SGHVS, CDR2 FQNEAQ. CDR3 nucleotides: TGTGCCAGCAGCTTAGCCGCCGGACGGCCCCAGCATTTT. It specifies CASSLAAGRPQHF.

In the case of this clone: Other DNA sequences from this sample encode an identical CDR3 as well. The CDR3 DNA follows: TGCGCCAGCAGCTCGGGGACGGTTGGGAACACCGGGGAGCTGTTTTTT. Translation: CASSSGTVGNTGELFF. This chain links TRBV5-1 with TRBJ2-2; D is perhaps TRBD1 or TRBD2 (5 bases each). With 3 bases removed from V and 1 base from J, the gap between germline ends came to 13 bases. Germline V gives CDR1 SGHRS, CDR2 YFSETQ. There are 16 residues in the CDR3.

The CDR3 nucleotides are TGTGCCAGCGCACGGAGTGTGGGTTCCGGGGAGCTGTTTTTT. This sequence encodes CASARSVGSGELFF. This chain uses TRBV18 with TRBJ2-2, with no clear D. V was clipped by 8 bases and J by 6 bases, with 16 bases between them. The CDR3 spans 14 residues. Germline-derived CDR1 and CDR2 are KGHSH and LQKENI.

This rearrangement joins TRBV4-3 to TRBJ2-2, with D possibly being TRBD1 (5 bases). The CDR3 consists of 17 residues. In germline, CDR1 is LGHNA, CDR2 YSLEER. V was cut by 0 bases and J by 5 bases, with 16 bases left in between. The CDR3 here is CASSQEGLAGHTGELFF. CDR3 sequence (DNA): TGCGCCAGCAGCCAAGAAGGCCTGGCAGGGCATACCGGGGAGCTGTTTTTT.

This clone was seen a single time. The rearrangement uses TRBV27 and TRBJ2-7, with TRBD2 matching over 7 bases. After removal of 7 bases from V and 4 bases from J, the junction contained 16 bases not matched to a gene. This CDR3 contains 16 residues. Germline V gives CDR1 MNHEY, CDR2 SMNVEV (reference sequence). The CDR3 sequence is CASTFPLAAEGYEQYF. As DNA, the CDR3 is TGTGCCAGCACTTTCCCCCTAGCGGCGGAAGGGTACGAGCAGTACTTC.

This clone was seen once. This chain uses TRBV7-9 with TRBJ2-7; TRBD2 agrees at 8 bases. Germline V gene data show CDR1 as SEHNR and CDR2 as FQNEAQ (reference sequence). The CDR3 extends over 14 amino acids. Trimming took 1 base from V and 6 from J; bases not matched to a gene: 5. This CDR3 is CASSLGTSYPEQYF. The CDR3 nucleotides read TGTGCCAGCAGCTTAGGGACTAGCTACCCCGAGCAGTACTTC.

The chain carries TRBV18 and TRBJ2-7, with D maybe TRBD1 (6 bases). Germline-derived CDR1 and CDR2 are KGHSH and LQKENI. Trimming pared 5 bases from V and 2 bases from J, leaving 13 bases between. The CDR3 extends over 14 amino acids. CDR3 in amino acids: CASSSQGPTYEQYF. The CDR3 region has the DNA TGTGCCAGCTCATCGCAGGGGCCTACCTACGAGCAGTACTTC.

CDR3 DNA sequence: TGTGCCATCAGTGAGACACCTCAGGGCAGCTCCTACAATGAGCAGTTCTTC. Translation gives CAISETPQGSSYNEQFF. V gene TRBV10-3 combines with J gene TRBJ2-1, with a weak D call TRBD1 (5 bases). From germline, CDR1 is ENHRY and CDR2 SYGVKD. Trimming removed 2 bases at V and 0 bases at J, with 14 bases between. The CDR3 totals 17 residues.

The rearrangement joins TRBV5-4 to TRBJ1-4; maybe TRBD1 (5 bases). Germline assignment: CDR1 SGHNT and CDR2 YYREEE (reference sequence). This CDR3 region has 14 residues. V was trimmed by 2 bases and J by 2 bases, leaving 7 bases between them. Here the CDR3 reads CASSFPGTNEKLFF. In DNA, the CDR3 is TGTGCCAGCAGCTTCCCAGGGACTAATGAAAAACTGTTTTTT.

V is TRBV5-1 and J is TRBJ2-1, with D hard to call. CDR3 size: 15 residues. Per the germline V gene, CDR1 is SGHRS and CDR2 is YFSETQ. V dropped 1 base and J dropped 3 bases, with 11 bases sitting between them. The CDR3 DNA is TGCGCCAGCAGCTTGCTCAGAACCAACTACAATGAGCAGTTCTTC. It codes for CASSLLRTNYNEQFF.

Concerning this clone itself: Other DNA sequences in this specimen translate into the identical CDR3. The V call is TRBV19, the J call TRBJ2-7; 12 bases align to TRBD2. The germline CDR1 and CDR2 sequences are LNHDA and SQIVND (reference sequence). CDR3 size: 15 residues. V shed 5 bases and J 0 bases; nucleotides not matched to a gene: 2. The CDR3 spells CASSRLAGVSYEQYF. DNA for the CDR3: TGTGCCAGTAGTCGACTAGCGGGAGTCTCCTACGAGCAGTACTTC.

The chain carries TRBV9 and TRBJ1-3; D unresolved. Deletions cut 0 bases from V and 16 bases from J, with 11 bases between. Germline CDR1 reads SGDLS; CDR2 reads YYNGEE. CDR3 length equals 11 residues. CDR3: CASSVGPRLYF. Here the CDR3 DNA reads TGTGCCAGCAGCGTAGGACCCAGATTGTATTTT.

J is TRBJ2-5 and V is TRBV5-4, with a tentative D call TRBD1 (6 bases). The CDR3 loop spans 17 amino acids. Germline CDR1 is SGHNT and CDR2 is YYREEE (reference sequence). V was cut by 0 bases and J by 1 base, with 16 bases left in between. For the CDR3, the DNA is TGTGCCAGCAGCTTGGGAATGGGGGTGACAGGCCAAGAGACCCAGTACTTC. It codes for CASSLGMGVTGQETQYF.